One and the same sample provided the 25 T cell receptor beta chains below, sequenced in a study of CD8 T cells in ankylosing spondylitis. Study-wide points: Ankylosing spondylitis blood appeared to carry a characteristic TCR beta motif of seven to nine highly homologous variants.

From the 5' RACE reads, TCRdb called clonotypes with MiXCR, one entry per CDR3 protein. This sample has 700,000 to 1,000,000 distinct CDR3 sequences, with 12% found just once. No antigens are known for them. Specimen: blood, either unsorted or a sorted T cell fraction (not recorded which). These receptor sequences come from a male donor with ankylosing spondylitis.

The chain is built from TRBV3-1 and TRBJ2-1, with 11 bases identical to TRBD2. The length of the CDR3 is 17 residues. Trimming removed 3 bases from V and 2 bases from J; junction bases left unmatched: 6. Germline CDR1 is LGHDT and CDR2 is YNNKEL (reference sequence). This chain's CDR3 is CASSQLPGLAAYNEQFF. DNA for the CDR3: TGTGCCAGCAGCCAGTTACCGGGACTAGCGGCCTACAATGAGCAGTTCTTC.

This sequence joins TRBV28 and TRBJ2-1, with 10 bases aligning to TRBD1. This CDR3 comprises 15 residues. Germline V gene sequence: CDR1 MDHEN, CDR2 SYDVKM. V shed 6 bases, J shed 1 base, and the junction held 3 bases outside the gene matches. The CDR3 nucleotides read TGTGCCAGCAGGACGGGACAGGGGTCCTACAATGAGCAGTTCTTC. Translation: CASRTGQGSYNEQFF.

The chain has TRBV12-3 or TRBV12-4 and TRBJ1-2; no definite D call. The CDR3 extends over 15 amino acids. V lost 4 bases and J lost 0, with 12 bases in between. The CDR3 sequence is CASSSRTLSNYGYTF. CDR3 sequence (DNA): TGTGCCAGCAGTTCTCGGACCCTCTCTAACTATGGCTACACCTTC.

The chain is built from TRBV10-3 and TRBJ2-1, with 7 bases lining up with TRBD2. Germline CDR1 is ENHRY and CDR2 is SYGVKD. The V gene end was trimmed by 2 bases and the J gene end by 0 bases; junction bases not matched to a gene: 7. CDR3 size: 17 residues. The CDR3 sequence: CAISERGGGSSYNEQFF. CDR3 sequence (DNA): TGTGCCATCAGTGAGAGGGGTGGCGGGAGCTCCTACAATGAGCAGTTCTTC.

The gene calls are TRBV10-3 and TRBJ1-1; D is undetermined. The CDR3 extends over 13 amino acids. Germline V gene lookup returns CDR1 ENHRY and CDR2 SYGVKD. V lost 6 bases and J lost 6, with 14 bases in between. The CDR3 nucleotides are TGTGCCATCAGGCGGTTGGACGGGGCTGAAGCTTTCTTT. Amino acids: CAIRRLDGAEAFF.

The rearrangement uses TRBV7-9 and TRBJ1-5; no firm D call. Germline V lookup: CDR1 SEHNR, CDR2 FQNEAQ (reference sequence). The CDR3 consists of 15 residues. Trimming removed 5 bases at V and 2 bases at J, with 13 bases between. CDR3 nucleotide sequence: TGTGCCAGCAGCAAGTGGGCCGAAGGCAATCAGCCCCAGCATTTT. It is translated as CASSKWAEGNQPQHF.

The chain has TRBV7-9 and TRBJ2-7; perhaps D is TRBD1 or TRBD2 (5 bases each). Trimming took 1 base from V and 5 from J, leaving 15 bases between them. Germline V gene data show CDR1 as SEHNR and CDR2 as FQNEAQ (reference sequence). This CDR3 spans 15 amino acids. DNA for the CDR3: TGTGCCAGCAGCTTAGTTTATGGGGGTGGCCACGAGCAGTACTTC. As protein: CASSLVYGGGHEQYF. Full variable domain (outside the CDR3, taken from reference TRBV7-9 and TRBJ2-7): DTGVSQNPRHKITKRGQNVTFRCDPISEHNRLYWYRQTLGQGPEFLTYFQNEAQLEKSRLLSDRFSAERPKGSFSTLEIQRTEQGDSAMYLCASSLVYGGGHEQYFGPGTRLTVT.

The chain joins TRBV18 to TRBJ2-3; D is possibly TRBD2 (6 bases). Germline assignment: CDR1 KGHSH and CDR2 LQKENI. The CDR3 loop spans 15 amino acids. Deletions cut 1 base from V and 2 bases from J, with 10 bases between. CDR3 in DNA: TGTGCCAGCTCACCACTTGGGGGGTTCACAGATACGCAGTATTTT. Protein: CASSPLGGFTDTQYF.

There are a few counts of this clonotype. V gene TRBV27 combines with J gene TRBJ1-5; possible D gene TRBD1, 6 bases. This CDR3 has 14 residues. V was shortened by 8 bases and J by 8 bases, with 19 bases between the two germline ends. CDR1 is MNHEY and CDR2 is SMNVEV in the germline V gene (reference sequence). CDR3 in amino acids: CASGQTGAIEPQHF. The CDR3 region has the DNA TGTGCCAGCGGGCAGACGGGGGCAATTGAGCCCCAGCATTTT.

DNA for the CDR3: TGTGCCAGCAGCCCTCGGACAGGGGCCACGCATTTT. As protein: CASSPRTGATHF. The chain recombines TRBV7-2 with TRBJ1-5, with 9 positions matching TRBD1. Germline lookup yields CDR1 SGHTA and CDR2 FQGNSA. The CDR3 loop spans 12 amino acids. J gave up 15 bases and V 5 bases, and 8 bases lay outside the gene matches. The whole variable domain, filled in from reference TRBV7-2 and TRBJ1-5, reads GAGVSQSPSNKVTEKGKDVELRCDPISGHTALYWYRQSLGQGLEFLIYFQGNSAPDKSGLPSDRFSAERTGGSVSTLTIQRTQQEDSAVYLCASSPRTGATHFGDGTRLSIL.

This clonotype has a count of ten or more. The chain has TRBV29-1 and TRBJ1-5; D unresolved. V shed 6 bases and J shed 4 bases, with 13 bases lying between them. CDR3 length: 13 residues. From germline, CDR1 is SQVTM and CDR2 ANQGSEA. The CDR3 loop is CSVAGSLNQPQHF. The CDR3 DNA reads as TGCAGCGTAGCCGGGTCCTTAAATCAGCCCCAGCATTTT.

The J gene is TRBJ1-6, the V gene TRBV14; D is unclear. The CDR3 is 13 residues long. V lost 0 bases, J lost 10 bases, and 7 bases lay in between. Germline CDR1 reads SGHDN; CDR2 reads FVKESK. Here the CDR3 reads CASSQDQLSPLHF. CDR3 in DNA: TGTGCCAGCAGCCAAGATCAGTTATCACCCCTCCACTTT.

The chain joins TRBV7-2 to TRBJ2-5, with TRBD2 as a possible D gene (6 bases). V lost 2 bases to trimming and J lost 1 base, with 14 bases between them. This CDR3 spans 16 amino acids. The V gene's germline CDR1 is SGHTA and CDR2 FQGNSA. CDR3 DNA: TGTGCCAGCAGCTTAAATCGGAGGGCAGGCCAAGAGACCCAGTACTTC. Amino acid sequence: CASSLNRRAGQETQYF.

Only a few counts were recorded for this clonotype. The V call is TRBV6-2 or TRBV6-3, the J call TRBJ2-5, with D uncertain. Per germline, CDR1 MNHEY and CDR2 SVGEGT. This CDR3 comprises 15 residues. V gave up 4 bases and J gave up 0 bases, with 12 bases separating them. The CDR3 DNA reads as TGTGCCAGCAGTTCTCAGGACCCGTACCAAGAGACCCAGTACTTC. Protein: CASSSQDPYQETQYF.

This clonotype was counted many times. The chain recombines TRBV5-1 with TRBJ2-7, with TRBD1 as a possible D gene (6 bases). V was pared by 6 bases and J by 3 bases, with 10 bases between. Germline lookup yields CDR1 SGHRS and CDR2 YFSETQ. The length of the CDR3 is 12 residues. The CDR3 DNA follows: TGCGCCAGCACAGGGACAAACTACGAGCAGTACTTC. This gives the protein CASTGTNYEQYF.

Details on this clonotype: This may arise from a read error, as a much more abundant clone is one base away. The chain carries TRBV20-1 and TRBJ2-7; D unclear. Looked up from germline, CDR1 is DFQATT and CDR2 is SNEGSKA (reference sequence). This CDR3 is built from 10 residues. The V end was cut by 2 bases, the J end by 2 bases, with 1 base between. The CDR3 here is CSARTYEQYF. The CDR3 DNA is TGCAGTGCTAGAACCTACGAGCAGTACTTC.

The genes are TRBV7-3 and TRBJ2-2; D is perhaps TRBD1 or TRBD2 (5 bases each). V dropped 5 bases and J dropped 4 bases, with 11 bases sitting between them. Germline CDR1 is SGHTA and CDR2 is FQGTGA. The CDR3 runs to 14 residues. The CDR3 region has the DNA TGTGCCAGCAGCCCAGGGAGAAGCACCGGGGAGCTGTTTTTT. Translating it yields CASSPGRSTGELFF.

This clonotype has a handful of counts. The chain combines TRBV20-1 with TRBJ2-3; a possible D gene is TRBD1 (6 bases). Trimming cost V 5 bases and J 5 bases, with 14 bases left between them. Germline V gives CDR1 DFQATT, CDR2 SNEGSKA (reference sequence). CDR3 length: 13 residues. DNA of the CDR3: TGCAGTGCTGGGACATACGGAGGAGATACGCAGTATTTT. Amino acids: CSAGTYGGDTQYF.

This clonotype was picked up a small number of times. The chain has TRBV7-2 and TRBJ2-7, with 7 bases lining up with TRBD2. The germline V gene encodes CDR1 SGHTA and CDR2 FQGNSA. The CDR3 extends over 13 amino acids. V trimming: 5 bases; J trimming: 5 bases; junction bases outside the gene matches: 6. The CDR3 DNA sequence: TGTGCCAGCAGCACCAGACTAGCCCACGAGCAGTACTTC. It specifies CASSTRLAHEQYF.

In this sample, this clonotype turned up a few times. The V call is TRBV7-2, the J call TRBJ1-1; a weak D match, TRBD1 (6 bases). Germline-derived CDR1 and CDR2 are SGHTA and FQGNSA. Trimming removed 2 bases from V and 0 bases from J, with 10 bases in between. The CDR3 contains 15 residues. DNA for the CDR3: TGTGCCAGCAGCTTAACTTACAGGGTGAACACTGAAGCTTTCTTT. Its protein product is CASSLTYRVNTEAFF. Variable domain in full (rest from reference TRBV7-2 and TRBJ1-1): GAGVSQSPSNKVTEKGKDVELRCDPISGHTALYWYRQSLGQGLEFLIYFQGNSAPDKSGLPSDRFSAERTGGSVSTLTIQRTQQEDSAVYLCASSLTYRVNTEAFFGQGTRLTVV.

On this clonotype: A read error may account for a junction end that differs from germline. The chain couples TRBV5-1 to TRBJ2-1; no clear D gene. This CDR3 has 14 amino acids. Germline V lookup: CDR1 SGHRS, CDR2 YFSETQ. The CDR3 sequence: CASSLGQNYNEQLF. The CDR3 DNA follows: TGCGCCAGCAGCTTGGGGCAGAATTACAATGAGCAGCTCTTC. Full variable domain (remainder filled in from reference TRBV5-1 and TRBJ2-1): KAGVTQTPRYLIKTRGQQVTLSCSPISGHRSVSWYQQTPGQGLQFLFEYFSETQRNKGNFPGRFSGRQFSNSRSEMNVSTLELGDSALYLCASSLGQNYNEQLFGPGTRLTVL.

This clonotype occurred many times. The chain couples TRBV18 to TRBJ2-5, with 7 bases fitting TRBD2. The length of the CDR3 is 14 residues. Germline CDR1 and CDR2: KGHSH and LQKENI. The J segment lost 1 base and the V segment lost 6 bases, leaving 5 bases of the junction unmatched. The CDR3 nucleotides are TGTGCCAGCTCGCCTGGACTAGTCCAAGAGACCCAGTACTTC. This codes for CASSPGLVQETQYF.

A word on this clonotype: Since a much larger clone is just one base distant, this may be a read error. J is TRBJ1-1 and V is TRBV29-1; no firm D call. Trimming cost V 8 bases and J 0 bases, with 13 bases left between them. The germline V gene has CDR1 SQVTM and CDR2 ANQGSEA. The CDR3 has 13 residues. Here the CDR3 DNA reads TGCAGCTCTCGGGAGGGATTGAACACTGAAGCTTTCTTT. Its protein is CSSREGLNTEAFF.

This clonotype was recorded a few times. The chain has TRBV9 and TRBJ1-2; D not certain. Trimming took off 4 bases at V and 0 bases at J, with 10 bases between the two ends. The germline V gene has CDR1 SGDLS and CDR2 YYNGEE. The CDR3 totals 14 residues. CDR3 loop: CASSRNRANYGYTF. Here the CDR3 DNA reads TGTGCCAGCAGCAGAAACAGAGCTAACTATGGCTACACCTTC.

The table lists this clonotype with many counts. J is TRBJ1-1 and V is TRBV4-2, with a possible D match to TRBD1 (6 bases). The length of the CDR3 is 14 residues. Trimming pared 2 bases from V and 5 bases from J, leaving 12 bases between. CDR1 is LGHNA and CDR2 is YNFKEQ in the germline V gene. Here the CDR3 DNA reads TGTGCCAGCAGCCAACTACAGGGTCGGACTGAAGCTTTCTTT. It encodes CASSQLQGRTEAFF.